The clone carrying this TCR beta chain was counted a few times. What it binds is not known. This entry belongs to a study of identical twins. This CDR3 is 14 amino acids long. Trimming shortened V by 4 bases and J by 6 bases, and 16 bases separated the two germline ends. Per the germline V gene, CDR1 is LGHNA and CDR2 is YSLEER. cDNA carried unique molecular identifiers, and a universal primer site was added by template switching. Each CDR3 protein is one row after TCRdb ran MiXCR on the 5' RACE reads. The sample lists fewer than 650,000 distinct CDR3 sequences; 9.5% to 10% were seen once. Healthy Caucasians alone served as donors. Study-level findings and limits: The analysis was cross-sectional rather than longitudinal within donors.

These same records also appear under a second study, on yellow fever vaccine responses in identical twins.

The rearrangement uses TRBV4-3 and TRBJ2-7, with D perhaps TRBD2 (6 bases). The TCR sequence derives from a woman aged 18 to 35 in good health. Sequencing was performed on PBMCs. The CDR3 protein is CASSRGLPDPEQYF. The CDR3 nucleotides are TGCGCCAGCAGCCGGGGACTCCCAGACCCCGAGCAGTACTTC.